The 21 T cell receptor beta chains below come from one sample, sequenced in a study of control samples from healthy donors and cancer patients. The data were produced by immunoSEQ multiplex PCR, yet TCRdb's version contains in-frame clones alone and is incomplete. The sample records 93,000 or so clones, approximately 90% being singletons. Sequenced sample: PBMCs. The receptor source for this set is a man in his sixties with lung cancer.

About this clone itself: The same CDR3 can be traced to other DNA sequences in this sample. The rearrangement joins TRBV5-1 to TRBJ1-1, with D hard to call. The CDR3 is 13 amino acids. Between the trimmed V and J ends, which lost 0 bases and 2 bases, there was a span of 5 bases. Germline CDR1 and CDR2: SGHRS and YFSETQ. CDR3: CASSLGSNTEAFF. In nucleotides, the CDR3 is TGCGCCAGCAGCTTGGGTAGTAACACTGAAGCTTTCTTT.

The chain recombines TRBV24-1 with TRBJ2-1; 10 bases align to TRBD2. The V gene end was trimmed by 5 bases and the J gene end by 10 bases; junction bases not matched to a gene: 13. Germline-derived CDR1 and CDR2 are KGHDR and SFDVKD. The CDR3 runs to 16 residues. The chain's CDR3 is CATSVLRSGGAREQFF. CDR3 DNA: TGTGCCACCAGTGTCTTGAGGAGCGGGGGGGCCCGGGAGCAGTTCTTC.

This clone occurred once. The chain is built from TRBV12-5 and TRBJ1-1; D remains unclear. Trimming cost V 4 bases and J 1 base, with 7 bases left between them. This CDR3 comprises 13 residues. Germline CDR1 and CDR2: LGHNT and FRNRAP. The CDR3: CASGSYPNTEAFF. As DNA, the CDR3 is TGTGCTAGTGGTTCCTACCCGAACACTGAAGCTTTCTTT.

The J gene is TRBJ1-4, the V gene TRBV6-6, with D perhaps matching TRBD1 (5 bases). CDR1 MNHNY and CDR2 SVGAGI come from the germline V gene (reference sequence). V lost 6 bases and J lost 0, with 14 bases in between. The CDR3 extends over 16 amino acids. The CDR3 coding sequence is TGTGCCAGCAGCCCGGGGCAAGGTGCAACTAATGAAAAACTGTTTTTT. Protein product: CASSPGQGATNEKLFF.

The sample holds one count of this clone. The J gene is TRBJ2-2, the V gene TRBV30; TRBD1 matches 7 bases. V was pared by 2 bases and J by 11 bases, with 5 bases of the junction left unmatched. The CDR3 consists of 12 residues. The germline V gene encodes CDR1 GTSNPN and CDR2 SVGIG (reference sequence). CDR3 region: CAWSRDSAELFF. The DNA of the CDR3 is TGTGCCTGGAGTCGGGACAGTGCAGAGCTGTTTTTT.

The V gene is TRBV5-1, the J gene TRBJ1-1; the match to TRBD1 covers 8 bases. With V trimmed by 2 bases and J by 2 bases, 5 bases remained unmatched. Germline CDR1 is SGHRS and CDR2 is YFSETQ. The CDR3 has 15 residues. The CDR3 protein is CASSFSGQDNTEAFF. The CDR3 DNA follows: TGCGCCAGCAGCTTTTCGGGACAGGACAACACTGAAGCTTTCTTT.

The chain joins TRBV4-2 to TRBJ1-1; D is possibly TRBD1 (6 bases). The CDR3 contains 14 residues. Trimming cost V 4 bases and J 7 bases, with 16 bases left between them. Germline V CDR1 and CDR2: LGHNA, YNFKEQ. As DNA, the CDR3 is TGTGCCAGCAGCCCCTCCCCAGGGGTCGGTGAAGCTTTCTTT. Protein sequence: CASSPSPGVGEAFF.

This clone has only a few counts. One end of the junction does not line up with germline, which may come from a read error. This rearrangement joins TRBV6-1 to TRBJ1-5; D possibly corresponds to TRBD1 (5 bases). The CDR3 has 12 residues. Germline CDR1 reads MNHNS; CDR2 reads SASEGT. CDR3 loop: CASSEVKGAGDF. The CDR3 DNA sequence: TGTGCCAGCAGTGAAGTGAAAGGGGCCGGGGATTTT.

This chain connects TRBV10-3 to TRBJ1-1; D gene ambiguous. The CDR3 sequence is 12 residues long. Germline CDR1 ENHRY, CDR2 SYGVKD. Trimming stripped 5 bases from V and 4 bases from J, with 8 bases between. The CDR3 loop reads CAISPSGTEAFF. Here the CDR3 DNA reads TGTGCCATCAGTCCTTCGGGCACTGAAGCTTTCTTT.

The chain employs TRBV5-1 and TRBJ2-7, with D perhaps TRBD2 (6 bases). V lost 0 bases to trimming and J lost 2 bases, with 12 bases between them. From germline, CDR1 is SGHRS and CDR2 YFSETQ. CDR3 size: 15 residues. CDR3 residues: CASSLATSRAYEQYF. The CDR3 DNA reads TGCGCCAGCAGCTTGGCCACTAGCAGGGCCTACGAGCAGTACTTC.

The rearrangement links TRBV5-8 to TRBJ1-1, with D perhaps TRBD1 (6 bases). This CDR3 comprises 14 residues. V was cut by 4 bases and J by 2 bases, with 12 bases left in between. From germline, CDR1 is SGHTS and CDR2 YDEGEE. The CDR3: CASSLRTVNTEAFF. The CDR3 DNA follows: TGTGCCAGCAGCCTAAGGACAGTAAACACTGAAGCTTTCTTT. Full variable domain (rest looked up from reference TRBV5-8 and TRBJ1-1): EAGVTQSPTHLIKTRGQQATLRCSPISGHTSVYWYQQALGLGLQFLLWYDEGEERNRGNFPPRFSGRQFPNYSSELNVNALELEDSALYLCASSLRTVNTEAFFGQGTRLTVV.

The J gene is TRBJ2-1, the V gene TRBV5-1, with D unresolved. There are 13 residues in the CDR3. Germline V lookup: CDR1 SGHRS, CDR2 YFSETQ. V dropped 3 bases and J dropped 8 bases, with 12 bases sitting between them. The CDR3 region is CASSSQGWDEQFF. For the CDR3, the DNA is TGCGCCAGCAGCTCCCAAGGTTGGGATGAGCAGTTCTTC.

As DNA, the CDR3 is TGTGCCAGCAGCTTGAATATTGGACAGGGCCGAAACGAGCAGTACGTC. Translating it yields CASSLNIGQGRNEQYV. The chain joins TRBV5-5 to TRBJ2-7; 8 nucleotides line up with TRBD1. V was clipped by 1 base and J by 5 bases; unmatched bases: 11. The CDR3 is 16 amino acids. Germline CDR1 is SGHKS and CDR2 is YYEKEE (reference sequence).

The J gene is TRBJ2-5, the V gene TRBV5-4; no reliable D call. CDR3 length: 12 residues. Germline values: CDR1 SGHNT, CDR2 YYREEE (reference sequence). Trimming cost V 4 bases and J 2 bases, with 6 bases left between them. CDR3 region: CASSHPQETQYF. DNA of the CDR3: TGTGCCAGCAGCCATCCGCAAGAGACCCAGTACTTC.

This chain joins TRBV25-1 and TRBJ1-3, with a possible D match to TRBD1 (5 bases). V lost 2 bases, J lost 2 bases, and 10 bases lay in between. This CDR3 comprises 15 residues. Germline-derived CDR1 and CDR2 are MGHDK and SYGVNS. This chain's CDR3 is CASSEPGVTGNTIYF. CDR3 DNA: TGTGCCAGCAGTGAACCGGGGGTGACTGGAAACACCATATATTTT.

The chain is built from TRBV2 and TRBJ2-5, with 7 bases that match TRBD1. Per the germline V gene, CDR1 is SNHLY and CDR2 is FYNNEI. The CDR3 covers 14 residues. J gave up 2 bases and V 5 bases, and 5 bases lay outside the gene matches. The CDR3 sequence: CASSFGTVQETQYF. Written as DNA, the CDR3 is TGTGCCAGCAGTTTCGGGACAGTGCAAGAGACCCAGTACTTC.

This clone was seen a single time. The V call is TRBV25-1, the J call TRBJ2-7; a possible D gene is TRBD1 (5 bases). V dropped 1 base and J dropped 8 bases, with 12 bases sitting between them. The germline CDR1 and CDR2 sequences are MGHDK and SYGVNS. The CDR3 covers 13 residues. The CDR3 coding sequence is TGTGCCAGCAGTGAATTCTCAGGGTCTAAGCAGTACGTC. This sequence encodes CASSEFSGSKQYV.

The J gene is TRBJ2-5, the V gene TRBV10-1; 7 nucleotides line up with TRBD1. V shed 0 bases, J shed 3 bases, and the junction held 10 bases outside the gene matches. Germline V gene lookup returns CDR1 WNHNN and CDR2 SYGVQD (reference sequence). The CDR3 runs 17 residues. CDR3 region: CASSESPDRARKETQYF. In DNA form, the CDR3 reads TGCGCCAGCAGTGAGTCGCCCGACAGGGCCCGCAAAGAGACCCAGTACTTC.

The chain couples TRBV5-6 to TRBJ1-3; possibly TRBD1 for D (5 bases). CDR1 and CDR2 from the germline V gene are SGHDT and YYEEEE. Trimming shortened V by 3 bases and J by 6 bases, and 16 bases separated the two germline ends. CDR3 length: 15 amino acids. This chain's CDR3 is CASSWARLGQNTIYF. For the CDR3, the DNA is TGTGCCAGCAGCTGGGCTAGGCTGGGGCAAAACACCATATATTTT.

The table lists this clone with a few counts. The rearrangement uses TRBV5-1 and TRBJ2-7, with TRBD1 identical over 8 bases. The CDR3 consists of 13 residues. The germline CDR1 and CDR2 sequences are SGHRS and YFSETQ. The junction had 3 bases not matched to a gene; V was cut back by 0 bases and J by 7 bases. CDR3 residues: CASSLGQGKEQYF. Written as DNA, the CDR3 is TGCGCCAGCAGCTTGGGACAGGGGAAAGAGCAGTACTTC.

V is TRBV27 and J is TRBJ2-1, with 9 bases fitting TRBD2. Germline V gene sequence: CDR1 MNHEY, CDR2 SMNVEV (reference sequence). V trimming: 6 bases; J trimming: 4 bases; junction bases outside the gene matches: 10. The CDR3 totals 16 residues. DNA of the CDR3: TGTGCCAGCAGACGCGAAGCTAGCGGGGTTTACAATGAGCAGTTCTTC. This codes for CASRREASGVYNEQFF.